This T cell receptor beta chain was captured by sequencing in a study of T cell repertoires in cytomegalovirus infection. Study-level background: CMV epitopes, recently identified HLA-C-restricted and well-studied HLA-B-restricted, were used. Indications came from public TCR beta signatures; they pointed to CMV infection and to a matching HLA type.

V dropped 5 bases and J dropped 1 base, with 13 bases sitting between them. This CDR3 region has 15 residues. CDR1 is SNHLY and CDR2 is FYNNEI in the germline V gene. This clonotype has more than one count but fewer than ten. Its antigen remains unknown. TCRdb fed the reads into MiXCR, producing one record per CDR3 protein. Of around 770,000 distinct CDR3 sequences listed, 29% are singletons. Whole-study findings and limits: Carriers of CMV plus the relevant HLA were identified by cumulative public TCR beta family frequency. In two of eight donors, the top clonotype was HLA-C-restricted CMV-specific.

The sequences come from cultured CD8+ T cells from PBMCs, collected from culture after CMV antigen stimulation. This sequence joins TRBV2 and TRBJ2-3, with D unclear. The TCR originated in a human donor in good health (CMV status not recorded). Some clones in this sample may be carry-over from other donors' samples. The CDR3 coding sequence is TGTGCCAGCAGTTCGACAAAACTCGGCACAGATACGCAGTATTTT. Encoded protein: CASSSTKLGTDTQYF. Full variable domain (missing parts from reference TRBV2 and TRBJ2-3): EPEVTQTPSHQVTQMGQEVILRCVPISNHLYFYWYRQILGQKVEFLVSFYNNEISEKSEIFDDQFSVERPDGSNFTLKIRSTKLEDSAMYFCASSSTKLGTDTQYFGPGTRLTVL.